This TCR beta chain was recorded in a study of T-cell reconstitution after alpha-beta-depleted transplantation in children. This clonotype came up many times. The antigen is unknown. The CDR3 covers 11 residues. V was cut by 4 bases and J by 5 bases, with 8 bases left in between. Germline-derived CDR1 and CDR2 are SQVTM and ANQGSEA. Study-wide results and caveats: At one year after transplant, newly produced T cells mostly accounted for T-cell counts and diversity.

Unique molecular identifiers were used to barcode this TCRbeta library. Each CDR3 protein gets one entry after TCRdb re-called the PCR reads with MiXCR. The sample lists about 70,000 distinct CDR3 sequences, about a tenth occurring once. The rearrangement uses TRBV29-1 and TRBJ2-5; D unresolved. The source of this sequence is a boy aged 5-17 years with acute myeloid leukemia, due to receive a stem cell transplant. The source material was PBMCs, sampled before TCRalphabeta/CD19-depleted stem cell transplant. This CDR3 is CSVVFGETQYF. CDR3 nucleotides: TGCAGCGTTGTGTTCGGGGAGACCCAGTACTTC.